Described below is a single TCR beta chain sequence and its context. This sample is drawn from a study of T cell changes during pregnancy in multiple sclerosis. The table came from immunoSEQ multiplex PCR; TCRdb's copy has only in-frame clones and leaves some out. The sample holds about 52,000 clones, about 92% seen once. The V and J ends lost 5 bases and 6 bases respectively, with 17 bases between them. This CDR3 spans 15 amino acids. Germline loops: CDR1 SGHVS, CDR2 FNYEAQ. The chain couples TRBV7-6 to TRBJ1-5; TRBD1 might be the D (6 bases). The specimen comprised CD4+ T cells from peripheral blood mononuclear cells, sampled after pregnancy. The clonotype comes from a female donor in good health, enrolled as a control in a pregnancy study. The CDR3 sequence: CASSKQGGRSQPQHF. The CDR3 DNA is TGTGCCAGCAGCAAACAGGGAGGGAGAAGTCAGCCCCAGCATTTT.